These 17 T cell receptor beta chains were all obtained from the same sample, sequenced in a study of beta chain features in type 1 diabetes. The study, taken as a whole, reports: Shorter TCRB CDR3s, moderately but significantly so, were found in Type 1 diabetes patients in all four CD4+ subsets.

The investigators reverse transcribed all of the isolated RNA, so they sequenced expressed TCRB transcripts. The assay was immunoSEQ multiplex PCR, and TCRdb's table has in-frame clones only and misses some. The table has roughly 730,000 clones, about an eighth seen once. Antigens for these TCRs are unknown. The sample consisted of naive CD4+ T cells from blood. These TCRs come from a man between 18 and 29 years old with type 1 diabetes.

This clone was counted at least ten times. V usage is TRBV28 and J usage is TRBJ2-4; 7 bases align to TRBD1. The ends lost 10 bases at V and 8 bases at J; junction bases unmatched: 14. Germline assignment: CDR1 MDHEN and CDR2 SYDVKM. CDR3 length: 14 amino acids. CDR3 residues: CATTPRWDSDIQYF. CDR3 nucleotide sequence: TGTGCCACCACGCCTCGGTGGGACAGTGACATTCAGTACTTC.

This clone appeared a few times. CDR3 bases: TGTGCCAGCAGCCCACGGGGGAACACTGAAGCTTTCTTT. It is translated as CASSPRGNTEAFF. The genes are TRBV5-4 and TRBJ1-1; D is ambiguous. With 4 bases removed from V and 1 base from J, the gap between germline ends came to 8 bases. The germline gives CDR1 SGHNT, CDR2 YYREEE (reference sequence). This CDR3 comprises 13 residues.

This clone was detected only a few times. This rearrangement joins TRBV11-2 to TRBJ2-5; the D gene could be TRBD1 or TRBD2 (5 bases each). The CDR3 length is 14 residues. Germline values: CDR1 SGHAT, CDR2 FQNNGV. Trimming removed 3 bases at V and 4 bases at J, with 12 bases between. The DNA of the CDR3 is TGTGCCAGCAGCTTCGGGGCAGGTCGAGAGACCCAGTACTTC. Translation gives CASSFGAGRETQYF.

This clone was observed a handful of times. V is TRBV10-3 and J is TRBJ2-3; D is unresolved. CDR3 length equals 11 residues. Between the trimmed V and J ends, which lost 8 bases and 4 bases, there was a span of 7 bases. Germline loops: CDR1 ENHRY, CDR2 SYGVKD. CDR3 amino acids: CAIGSSDTQYF. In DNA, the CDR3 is TGTGCCATCGGGTCCTCAGATACGCAGTATTTT.

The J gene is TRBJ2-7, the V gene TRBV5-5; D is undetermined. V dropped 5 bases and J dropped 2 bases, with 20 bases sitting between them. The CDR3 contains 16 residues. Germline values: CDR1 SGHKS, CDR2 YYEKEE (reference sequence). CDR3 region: CASRTTPDGSAYEQYF. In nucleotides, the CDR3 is TGTGCCAGCAGGACCACCCCTGACGGGTCTGCCTACGAGCAGTACTTC.

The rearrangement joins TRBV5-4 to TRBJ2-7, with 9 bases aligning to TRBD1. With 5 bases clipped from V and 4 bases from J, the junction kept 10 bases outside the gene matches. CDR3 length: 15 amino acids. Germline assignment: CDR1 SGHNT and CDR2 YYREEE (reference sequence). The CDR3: CASSQQGAPRYEQYF. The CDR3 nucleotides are TGTGCCAGCAGTCAACAGGGGGCCCCTCGGTACGAGCAGTACTTC.

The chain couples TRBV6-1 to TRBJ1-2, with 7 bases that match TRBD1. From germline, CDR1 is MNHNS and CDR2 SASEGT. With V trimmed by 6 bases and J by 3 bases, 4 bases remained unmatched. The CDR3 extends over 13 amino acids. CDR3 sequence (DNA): TGTGCCAGCAGAGGTACAGGGGACTATGGCTACACCTTC. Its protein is CASRGTGDYGYTF.

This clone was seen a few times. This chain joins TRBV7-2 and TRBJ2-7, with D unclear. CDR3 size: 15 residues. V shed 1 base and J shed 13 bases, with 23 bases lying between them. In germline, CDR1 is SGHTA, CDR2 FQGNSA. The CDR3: CASSLVNRAPPSIYF. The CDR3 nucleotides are TGTGCCAGCAGCTTAGTAAATAGGGCACCACCGAGCATTTACTTC.

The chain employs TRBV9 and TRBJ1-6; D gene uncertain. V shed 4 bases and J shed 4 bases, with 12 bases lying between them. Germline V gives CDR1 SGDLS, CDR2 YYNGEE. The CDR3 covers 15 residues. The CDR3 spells CASSIERGYNSPLHF. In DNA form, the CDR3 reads TGTGCCAGCAGCATCGAACGAGGGTATAATTCACCCCTCCACTTT.

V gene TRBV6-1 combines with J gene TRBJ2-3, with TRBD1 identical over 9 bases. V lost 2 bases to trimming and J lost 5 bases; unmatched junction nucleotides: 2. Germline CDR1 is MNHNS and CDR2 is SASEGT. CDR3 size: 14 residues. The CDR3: CASSETGGKDTQYF. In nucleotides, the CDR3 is TGTGCCAGCAGTGAAACAGGGGGCAAAGATACGCAGTATTTT.

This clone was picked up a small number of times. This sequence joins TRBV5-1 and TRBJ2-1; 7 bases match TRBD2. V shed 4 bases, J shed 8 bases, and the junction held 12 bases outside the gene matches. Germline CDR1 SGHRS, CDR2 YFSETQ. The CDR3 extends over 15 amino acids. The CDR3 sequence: CASSTAIGEGDEQFF. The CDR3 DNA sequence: TGCGCCAGCAGCACCGCCATTGGGGAGGGCGATGAGCAGTTCTTC.

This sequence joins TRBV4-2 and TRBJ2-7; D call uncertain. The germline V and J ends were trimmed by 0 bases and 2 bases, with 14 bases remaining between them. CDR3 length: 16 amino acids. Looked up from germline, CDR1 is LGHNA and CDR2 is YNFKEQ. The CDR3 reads CASSQDLSGLPYEQYF. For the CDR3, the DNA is TGTGCCAGCAGCCAAGATTTATCCGGGCTACCCTACGAGCAGTACTTC.

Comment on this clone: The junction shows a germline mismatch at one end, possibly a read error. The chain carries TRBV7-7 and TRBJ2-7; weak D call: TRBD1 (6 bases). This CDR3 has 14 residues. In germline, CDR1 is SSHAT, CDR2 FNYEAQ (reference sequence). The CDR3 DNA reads TGTGCTAGCAGCTTAAGTGGGGGCAGGAGCGAGCAGTACTTC. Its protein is CASSLSGGRSEQYF.

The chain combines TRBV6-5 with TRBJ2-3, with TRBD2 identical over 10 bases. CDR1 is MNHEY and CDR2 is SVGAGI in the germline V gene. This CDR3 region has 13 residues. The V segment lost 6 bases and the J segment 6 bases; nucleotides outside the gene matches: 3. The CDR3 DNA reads TGTGCCAGCAGAGCGGGGGGGAGGGATACGCAGTATTTT. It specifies CASRAGGRDTQYF.

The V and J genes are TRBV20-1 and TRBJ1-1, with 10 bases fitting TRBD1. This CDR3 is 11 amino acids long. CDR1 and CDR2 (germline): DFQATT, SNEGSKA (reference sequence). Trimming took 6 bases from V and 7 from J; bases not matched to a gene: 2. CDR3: CSAGTGDEAFF. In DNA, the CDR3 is TGCAGTGCCGGGACAGGGGATGAAGCTTTCTTT.

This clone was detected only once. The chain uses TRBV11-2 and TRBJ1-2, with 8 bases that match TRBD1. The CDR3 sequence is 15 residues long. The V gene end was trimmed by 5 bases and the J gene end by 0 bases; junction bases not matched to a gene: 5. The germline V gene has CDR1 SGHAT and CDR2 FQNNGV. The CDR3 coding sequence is TGTGCCAGCAGCCGGGGACAGGCGACTAACTATGGCTACACCTTC. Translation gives CASSRGQATNYGYTF.

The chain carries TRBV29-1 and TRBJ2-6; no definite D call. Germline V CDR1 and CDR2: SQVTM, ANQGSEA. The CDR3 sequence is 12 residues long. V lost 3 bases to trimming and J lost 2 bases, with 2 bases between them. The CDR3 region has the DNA TGCAGCGTTGAGCCTGGGGCCAACGTCCTGACTTTC. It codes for CSVEPGANVLTF.